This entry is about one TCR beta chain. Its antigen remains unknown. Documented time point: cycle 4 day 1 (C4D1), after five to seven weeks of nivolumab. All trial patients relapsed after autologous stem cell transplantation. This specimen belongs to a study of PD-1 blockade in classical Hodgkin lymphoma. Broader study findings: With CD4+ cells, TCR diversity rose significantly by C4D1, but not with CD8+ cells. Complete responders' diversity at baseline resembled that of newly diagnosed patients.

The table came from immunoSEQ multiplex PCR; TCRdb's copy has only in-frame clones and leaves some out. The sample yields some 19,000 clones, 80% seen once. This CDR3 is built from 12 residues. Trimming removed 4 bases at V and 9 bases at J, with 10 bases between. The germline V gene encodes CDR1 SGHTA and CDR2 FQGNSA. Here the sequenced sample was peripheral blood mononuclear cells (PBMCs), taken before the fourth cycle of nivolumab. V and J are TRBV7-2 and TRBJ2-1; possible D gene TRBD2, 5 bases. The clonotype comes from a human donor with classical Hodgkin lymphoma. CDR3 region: CASSSPGSEQFF. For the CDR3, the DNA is TGTGCCAGCAGCTCACCGGGGTCTGAGCAGTTCTTC.